These 17 T cell receptor beta chains share one sample of origin, sequenced in a study of CD8+ T cells in alopecia areata. Extracted from the samples, RNA was reverse transcribed into cDNA to serve as the sequencing template. The protocol was immunoSEQ multiplex PCR, while the TCRdb copy is restricted to in-frame clones and leaves out a portion. Among 200,000 to 250,000 clones listed, roughly two thirds were seen once. Sequencing used CD4+ T cells sorted from blood, obtained at week 0. The receptor set was obtained from a human donor with alopecia areata.

CDR3 sequence (DNA): TGTGCCACTCGGAGGGCTAGCGGTAGCACAGATACGCAGTATTTT. It encodes CATRRASGSTDTQYF. The V call is TRBV19, the J call TRBJ2-3; 7 nucleotides match TRBD2. J was trimmed by 0 bases and V by 10 bases; bases with no gene match: 10. CDR3 length equals 15 residues. Looked up from germline, CDR1 is LNHDA and CDR2 is SQIVND (reference sequence).

This clone was seen only a few times. The chain has TRBV5-1 and TRBJ2-2, with 9 bases identical to TRBD1. Germline lookup yields CDR1 SGHRS and CDR2 YFSETQ. Trimming cost V 4 bases and J 6 bases; bases outside gene matches: 7. The CDR3 loop spans 15 amino acids. CDR3 loop: CASSTGQGFPGELFF. The CDR3 DNA is TGCGCCAGCAGCACCGGACAGGGGTTTCCCGGGGAGCTGTTTTTT.

This chain's CDR3 is CSAADSGANVLTF. The CDR3 DNA reads TGCAGCGCTGCAGACTCTGGGGCCAACGTCCTGACTTTC. The rearrangement uses TRBV29-1 and TRBJ2-6, with unresolved D. The CDR3 covers 13 residues. V was clipped by 7 bases and J by 0 bases, with 7 bases between them. CDR1 and CDR2 from the germline V gene are SQVTM and ANQGSEA.

V and J are TRBV29-1 and TRBJ2-3; D is possibly TRBD2 (7 bases). The CDR3 covers 13 residues. Germline CDR1 and CDR2: SQVTM and ANQGSEA. Trimming took off 5 bases at V and 4 bases at J, with 13 bases between the two ends. CDR3 sequence reads: CSVRPGGPDTQYF. The CDR3 nucleotides are TGCAGCGTTCGACCCGGGGGGCCAGATACGCAGTATTTT.

The V call is TRBV30, the J call TRBJ2-7, with 7 nucleotides matching TRBD1. After removal of 0 bases from V and 2 bases from J, the junction contained 1 base not matched to a gene. This CDR3 region has 13 residues. Per germline, CDR1 GTSNPN and CDR2 SVGIG (reference sequence). CDR3 in amino acids: CAWSVGTAYEQYF. DNA for the CDR3: TGTGCCTGGAGTGTAGGGACAGCCTACGAGCAGTACTTC.

The chain uses TRBV7-2 and TRBJ2-1, with 9 bases identical to TRBD2. J gave up 8 bases and V 8 bases, and 4 bases lay outside the gene matches. Germline V gene sequence: CDR1 SGHTA, CDR2 FQGNSA. The CDR3 contains 12 residues. The CDR3, as DNA: TGTGCCAGCGGACTAGCGCTCCATGAGCAGTTCTTC. Protein: CASGLALHEQFF.

This clone was counted a few times. The J gene is TRBJ2-7, the V gene TRBV29-1; D unclear. The CDR3 covers 13 residues. CDR1 and CDR2 from the germline V gene are SQVTM and ANQGSEA. Trimming cost V 4 bases and J 0 bases, with 10 bases left between them. The CDR3 sequence is CSVVGRSSYEQYF. The CDR3 DNA is TGCAGCGTTGTTGGCAGGAGCTCCTACGAGCAGTACTTC.

V and J are TRBV4-1 and TRBJ1-4; D unclear. The CDR3 has 14 residues. Between the trimmed V and J ends, which lost 3 bases and 5 bases, there was a span of 10 bases. Germline V gene lookup returns CDR1 MGHRA and CDR2 YSYEKL. In nucleotides, the CDR3 is TGCGCCAGCAGCCATCAAGGGCTAAATGAAAAACTGTTTTTT. This sequence encodes CASSHQGLNEKLFF.

V gene TRBV29-1 combines with J gene TRBJ2-3; 10 nucleotides line up with TRBD2. The germline V gene has CDR1 SQVTM and CDR2 ANQGSEA. The CDR3 extends over 13 amino acids. Unmatched junction bases numbered 3, after V lost 7 bases and J lost 2 bases. The CDR3 loop reads CSASGGVTDTQYF. As DNA, the CDR3 is TGCAGCGCCAGCGGGGGGGTCACAGATACGCAGTATTTT.

On this clone: The junction departs from germline at one end; a sequencing error may be responsible. CDR3 loop: CAWTLRGDTQYF. The CDR3 DNA is TGTGCTTGGACCCTCCGAGGGGATACGCAGTATTTT. The chain is built from TRBV30 and TRBJ2-3; D perhaps matches TRBD2 (5 bases). Germline V gene data show CDR1 as GTSNPN and CDR2 as SVGIG (reference sequence). The CDR3 sequence is 12 residues long.

This rearrangement joins TRBV18 to TRBJ2-3, with 10 positions matching TRBD1. The CDR3 totals 17 residues. With 6 bases clipped from V and 1 base from J, the junction kept 10 bases outside the gene matches. Germline V gene lookup returns CDR1 KGHSH and CDR2 LQKENI. The CDR3 DNA reads TGTGCCAGCTCTCTCGGGACAGGGGTTATTCGCACAGATACGCAGTATTTT. As protein: CASSLGTGVIRTDTQYF.

The CDR3 DNA reads TGTGCCAGCAGCCTGGGCCCTACCCGCTCCTACGAGCAGTACTTC. Its protein is CASSLGPTRSYEQYF. J is TRBJ2-7 and V is TRBV7-6; D gene unclear. This CDR3 comprises 15 residues. The germline V and J ends were trimmed by 5 bases and 0 bases, with 14 bases remaining between them. Germline CDR1 reads SGHVS; CDR2 reads FNYEAQ.

The chain links TRBV12-5 to TRBJ1-5; 8 bases are a match to TRBD1. The CDR3 loop spans 13 amino acids. Germline V gene sequence: CDR1 LGHNT, CDR2 FRNRAP. V lost 1 base and J lost 11; bases outside the gene matches: 4. CDR3 protein: CASGLALQGAQHF. The CDR3 bases are TGTGCTAGTGGTTTGGCCCTACAGGGGGCCCAGCATTTT.

The chain combines TRBV10-3 with TRBJ1-4, with D unclear. CDR3 length: 13 amino acids. Germline CDR1 reads ENHRY; CDR2 reads SYGVKD. V was shortened by 0 bases and J by 7 bases, with 6 bases between the two germline ends. CDR3 nucleotide sequence: TGTGCCATCAGTGAGTCGAGGGTTGAAAAACTGTTTTTT. It codes for CAISESRVEKLFF.

The chain couples TRBV7-2 to TRBJ2-2, with 8 bases identical to TRBD2. In germline, CDR1 is SGHTA, CDR2 FQGNSA. J lost 3 bases, V lost 0 bases, and 9 bases had no gene match. The CDR3 spans 18 residues. CDR3 protein: CASSLAVTGGTHTGELFF. The CDR3 DNA follows: TGTGCCAGCAGCTTAGCGGTGACGGGGGGGACCCACACCGGGGAGCTGTTTTTT.

The chain joins TRBV5-1 to TRBJ2-7; D might be TRBD1 or TRBD2, each matching 5 bases. In germline, CDR1 is SGHRS, CDR2 YFSETQ. The CDR3 totals 13 residues. V gave up 10 bases and J gave up 4 bases, with 18 bases separating them. DNA for the CDR3: TGCGCCTCGTCCGGGACCCAGGGTTACGAGCAGTACTTC. Its protein product is CASSGTQGYEQYF.

The CDR3 is CAWRKLRVQYF. The CDR3 region has the DNA TGTGCCTGGAGAAAGTTAAGGGTTCAGTACTTC. The V and J genes are TRBV30 and TRBJ2-7; D gene uncertain. The germline gives CDR1 GTSNPN, CDR2 SVGIG (reference sequence). The CDR3 contains 11 residues. Trimming took 3 bases from V and 10 from J, leaving 13 bases between them.